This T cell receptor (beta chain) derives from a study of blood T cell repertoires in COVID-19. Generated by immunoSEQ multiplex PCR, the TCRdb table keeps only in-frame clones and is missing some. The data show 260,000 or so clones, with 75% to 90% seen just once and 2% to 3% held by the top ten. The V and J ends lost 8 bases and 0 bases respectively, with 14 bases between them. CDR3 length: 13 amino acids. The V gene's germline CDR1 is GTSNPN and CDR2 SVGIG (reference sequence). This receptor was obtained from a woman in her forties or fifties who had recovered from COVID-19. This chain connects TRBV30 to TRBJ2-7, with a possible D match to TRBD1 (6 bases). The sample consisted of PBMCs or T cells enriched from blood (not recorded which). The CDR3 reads CAGQQGISYEQYF. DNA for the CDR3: TGTGCCGGCCAACAGGGAATCTCCTACGAGCAGTACTTC.